These T cell receptor beta chains were read from a single sample in a study of T-cell memory formation after mild COVID-19. MiXCR, applied by TCRdb to the 5' RACE reads, yields one record per CDR3 protein. Of roughly 160,000 distinct CDR3 sequences listed, roughly 10% were seen once; the top ten hold approximately 4%. Sequencing was carried out using PBMCs or a T cell subset sorted from them (not recorded which). The receptors derive from a man in his late teens or twenties who had mild COVID-19 (a few samples of this study predate the infection). Cell type and time point are not known. The CDR3 runs from the conserved cysteine through the conserved F or W. Each record gives: J gene, clone size, V gene, D gene, CDR3 protein, CDR3 DNA. D genes are given only for firm matches. A row's size may be missing; if present it is once, few, many or a size class.

TRBJ2-1 many TRBV12-3/TRBV12-4 TRBD2 CASSSAPTSGAYNEQFF TGTGCCAGCAGTTCGGCCCCGACTAGCGGCGCCTACAATGAGCAGTTCTTC
TRBJ2-7 few TRBV6-5 TRBD1 CASSPEYRGLVEQYF TGTGCCAGCAGTCCCGAATATAGGGGGCTGGTCGAGCAGTACTTC
TRBJ1-1 few TRBV12-3/TRBV12-4 TRBD1 CASSFGSIDRDTEAFF TGTGCCAGCAGTTTCGGCTCCATCGACAGGGACACTGAAGCTTTCTTT
TRBJ2-2 NA TRBV7-7 NA CASSGRPTGELFF TGTGCCAGCAGCGGTCGCCCCACCGGGGAGCTGTTTTTT
TRBJ2-3 NA TRBV7-2 TRBD2 CASSPVLGGGGSTDTQYF TGTGCCAGCAGCCCGGTGTTGGGCGGGGGGGGAAGCACAGATACGCAGTATTTT
TRBJ1-5 NA TRBV6-6 NA CASGGASNQPQHF TGTGCCAGCGGCGGGGCCAGCAATCAGCCCCAGCATTTT
TRBJ1-1 few TRBV20-1 NA CSARDLKSIVTGGNTEAFF TGCAGTGCTAGAGATCTTAAATCAATCGTCACGGGAGGGAACACTGAAGCTTTCTTT
TRBJ1-5 NA TRBV18 NA CASSPLSSDQPQHF TGTGCCAGCTCACCACTCTCGAGCGATCAGCCCCAGCATTTT
TRBJ2-3 NA TRBV6-5 TRBD1 CARGQLLTDTQYF TGTGCCAGGGGACAGTTGCTGACAGATACGCAGTATTTT
TRBJ2-5 many TRBV20-1 NA CSARQGGETQYF TGCAGTGCACGACAGGGAGGAGAGACCCAGTACTTC
TRBJ2-7 few TRBV14 NA CASSQYGGVYEQYF TGTGCCAGCAGCCAATACGGGGGCGTCTACGAGCAGTACTTC
TRBJ1-2 few TRBV12-3/TRBV12-4 NA CASSLYPHGYTF TGTGCCAGCAGTTTATACCCCCATGGCTACACCTTC
TRBJ2-3 NA TRBV18 TRBD2 CASSLTSVVTDTQYF TGTGCCAGCTCTCTGACTAGCGTTGTCACAGATACGCAGTATTTT
TRBJ2-5 many TRBV29-1 TRBD2 CSVKGLAGGNQETQYF TGCAGCGTCAAGGGTCTAGCGGGGGGGAACCAAGAGACCCAGTACTTC
TRBJ1-6 many TRBV7-2 NA CASSFSGTVGSPLHF TGTGCCAGCAGCTTCAGCGGGACGGTTGGTTCACCCCTCCACTTT
TRBJ1-6 NA TRBV12-3/TRBV12-4 NA CASSLRKESPLHF TGTGCCAGCAGTTTACGGAAGGAGTCACCCCTCCACTTT
TRBJ2-2 NA TRBV7-2 NA CASSLVPQFTGELFF TGTGCCAGCAGCTTAGTCCCACAGTTCACCGGGGAGCTGTTTTTT
TRBJ2-3 few TRBV10-3 TRBD2 CAISEPSGGANTQYF TGTGCCATCAGTGAGCCTAGCGGGGGGGCCAATACGCAGTATTTT
TRBJ1-3 few TRBV5-1 NA CASSLEWGPGNTIYF TGCGCCAGCAGCTTGGAGTGGGGACCCGGAAACACCATATATTTT
TRBJ2-3 few TRBV9 NA CASSPNSGTSTDTQYF TGTGCCAGCAGCCCCAACTCCGGGACTAGCACAGATACGCAGTATTTT
TRBJ2-7 few TRBV12-3/TRBV12-4 TRBD1 CASSWDRPYEQYF TGTGCCAGCTCATGGGACAGACCCTACGAGCAGTACTTC
TRBJ1-3 NA TRBV5-1 NA CASSSYSGNTIYF TGCGCCAGCAGCTCTTACTCTGGAAACACCATATATTTT
TRBJ1-2 few TRBV20-1 NA CSAPPSGDYGYTF TGCAGTGCGCCGCCTTCCGGGGACTATGGCTACACCTTC
TRBJ2-5 many TRBV7-7 TRBD1 CASSLFAPGTGDGETQYF TGTGCCAGCAGCTTGTTCGCCCCCGGGACAGGGGATGGAGAGACCCAGTACTTC
TRBJ2-7 NA TRBV10-3 NA CAISQRNYEQYF TGTGCCATCAGCCAGAGAAACTACGAGCAGTACTTC
TRBJ1-3 few TRBV20-1 NA CSASSGGSAGNTIYF TGCAGTGCTAGTAGCGGGGGTAGCGCTGGAAACACCATATATTTT
TRBJ2-5 NA TRBV5-4 TRBD2 CASSLSAGAGETQYF TGTGCCAGCAGCTTATCAGCGGGGGCGGGTGAGACCCAGTACTTC
TRBJ1-5 many TRBV28 NA CASSPPAGWQPQHF TGTGCCAGCAGTCCCCCGGCAGGGTGGCAGCCCCAGCATTTT
TRBJ2-3 NA TRBV7-9 NA CASSLPRDTQYF TGTGCCAGCAGCCTTCCAAGGGATACGCAGTATTTT
TRBJ2-7 few TRBV7-9 TRBD1 CASSPGGHFYEQYF TGTGCCAGCAGCCCAGGGGGACACTTCTACGAGCAGTACTTC
TRBJ2-2 NA TRBV2 NA CASRGQMNTGELFF TGTGCCAGCAGGGGGCAGATGAACACCGGGGAGCTGTTTTTT
TRBJ2-5 few TRBV5-1 TRBD2 CASSLFGTKETQYF TGCGCCAGCAGCTTGTTTGGGACTAAAGAGACCCAGTACTTC
TRBJ1-4 few TRBV5-1 NA CASSFRGTVAEKLFF TGCGCCAGCAGCTTTCGAGGGACGGTGGCTGAAAAACTGTTTTTT
TRBJ2-6 NA TRBV5-5 NA CASSPAGRSSGANVLTF TGTGCCAGCAGCCCGGCAGGGCGAAGCTCTGGGGCCAACGTCCTGACTTTC
TRBJ1-4 few TRBV6-5 NA CASSYRSGKLFF TGTGCCAGCAGTTACAGGTCCGGAAAACTGTTTTTT
TRBJ2-3 few TRBV2 NA CASLTTDTQYF TGTGCCAGCTTAACCACAGATACGCAGTATTTT
TRBJ2-5 NA TRBV27 NA CASRGWGPQETQYF TGTGCCAGCAGGGGGTGGGGTCCTCAAGAGACCCAGTACTTC
TRBJ1-4 NA TRBV20-1 NA CSARGWGSDEKLFF TGCAGTGCTAGAGGGTGGGGGTCCGATGAAAAACTGTTTTTT
TRBJ1-1 few TRBV9 NA CASSVEGSEAFF TGTGCCAGCAGCGTTGAGGGAAGTGAAGCTTTCTTT
TRBJ2-3 NA TRBV18 NA CASSPETNTDTQYF TGTGCCAGCTCACCTGAGACGAACACAGATACGCAGTATTTT
TRBJ2-3 NA TRBV18 NA CASSLTGTTDTQYF TGTGCCAGCTCACTCACCGGGACCACAGATACGCAGTATTTT
TRBJ2-2 few TRBV3-1 NA CASGAQWDGELFF TGTGCCAGCGGAGCCCAGTGGGACGGGGAGCTGTTTTTT
TRBJ2-3 NA TRBV12-3/TRBV12-4 TRBD2 CASSKGTSGASTDTQYF TGTGCCAGCAGCAAGGGGACTAGCGGGGCTAGCACAGATACGCAGTATTTT
TRBJ1-5 many TRBV12-3/TRBV12-4 TRBD1 CASSAQGARQPQHF TGTGCCAGCAGTGCACAGGGGGCACGGCAGCCCCAGCATTTT
TRBJ2-5 few TRBV5-1 NA CASSLGYKETQYF TGCGCCAGCAGCTTGGGTTACAAAGAGACCCAGTACTTC
TRBJ1-2 few TRBV20-1 NA CSARDSGYTF TGCAGTGCTAGAGATTCGGGTTACACCTTC
TRBJ2-1 NA TRBV6-2/TRBV6-3 NA CASSSPGLPTYNEQFF TGTGCCAGCAGTTCACCGGGACTCCCCACCTACAATGAGCAGTTCTTC
TRBJ1-1 few TRBV18 NA CASSPRQTDTEAFF TGTGCCAGCTCACCACGACAAACGGACACTGAAGCTTTCTTT
TRBJ2-1 many TRBV29-1 NA CSVGGNEQFF TGCAGCGTTGGAGGCAATGAGCAGTTCTTC
TRBJ2-1 NA TRBV6-2/TRBV6-3 NA CASRPYDTFSYNEQFF TGTGCCAGCAGACCCTACGACACCTTCTCCTACAATGAGCAGTTCTTC
TRBJ2-3 NA TRBV2 NA CASSREPGTDTQYF TGTGCCAGCAGTAGGGAGCCGGGGACAGATACGCAGTATTTT
TRBJ1-4 NA TRBV20-1 TRBD1 CSASLDRGPHEKLFF TGCAGTGCTAGTTTGGACAGGGGGCCCCATGAAAAACTGTTTTTT
TRBJ2-1 few TRBV5-6 NA CASGALYNEQFF TGTGCGAGCGGAGCACTTTACAATGAGCAGTTCTTC
TRBJ2-3 few TRBV5-1 TRBD1 CASRIQGENTQYF TGCGCCAGCAGAATACAGGGGGAAAATACGCAGTATTTT
TRBJ2-3 few TRBV6-6 NA CASSGGGMDTQYF TGTGCCAGCAGCGGAGGGGGTATGGATACGCAGTATTTT
TRBJ2-1 few TRBV11-3 NA CASSSSGMEQFF TGTGCCAGCAGCTCGTCTGGGATGGAGCAGTTCTTC
TRBJ1-1 NA TRBV27 TRBD1 CASSQDRGLGTEAFF TGTGCCAGCAGTCAAGACAGGGGTTTGGGCACTGAAGCTTTCTTT
TRBJ1-1 many TRBV5-1 TRBD1 CASSTGTGGSTEAFF TGCGCCAGCAGCACCGGGACAGGGGGCTCGACTGAAGCTTTCTTT